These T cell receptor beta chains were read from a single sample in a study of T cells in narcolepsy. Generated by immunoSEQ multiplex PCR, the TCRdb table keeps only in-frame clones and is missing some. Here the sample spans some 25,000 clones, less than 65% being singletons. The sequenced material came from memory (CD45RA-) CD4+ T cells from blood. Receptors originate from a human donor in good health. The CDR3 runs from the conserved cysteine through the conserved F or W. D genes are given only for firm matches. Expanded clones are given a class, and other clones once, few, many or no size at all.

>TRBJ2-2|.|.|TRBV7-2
TGTGCCAGCACCACTCTCGATACGGGGGCAATCACCGGGGAGCTGTTTTTT
CASTTLDTGAITGELFF
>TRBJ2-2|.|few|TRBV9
TGTGCCAGCAGCGGGCGTGTCGGGGAGCTGTTTTTT
CASSGRVGELFF
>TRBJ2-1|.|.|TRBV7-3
TGTGCCAGCAGCTTACACACACTGAACTCCTACAATGAGCAGTTCTTC
CASSLHTLNSYNEQFF
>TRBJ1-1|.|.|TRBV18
TGTGCCAGCTCCCCCTTTGGGGCGGTAGAGAACACTGAAGCTTTCTTT
CASSPFGAVENTEAFF
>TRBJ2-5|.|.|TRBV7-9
TGTGCCAGCAGCTTCGACAGAGAGCAGTACTTC
CASSFDREQYF
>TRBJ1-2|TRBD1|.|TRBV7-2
TGTGCCAGCAGCGACAGAGCTGGACAGGGGCGAGGCTACACCTTC
CASSDRAGQGRGYTF
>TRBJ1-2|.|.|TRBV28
TGTGCCAGCAGTTTAGCGAGCTATGGCTACACCTTC
CASSLASYGYTF
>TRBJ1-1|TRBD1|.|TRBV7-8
TGTGCCACCTCCCCCGGGACAGCGAACCAGAACACTGAAGCTTTCTTT
CATSPGTANQNTEAFF
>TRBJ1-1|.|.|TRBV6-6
TGTGCCAGCAGTCTCCAACAAAACGAAGCTTTCTTT
CASSLQQNEAFF
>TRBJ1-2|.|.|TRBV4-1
TGCGCCAGCAGCGCTTCCGGCACAGACTATGGCTACACCTTC
CASSASGTDYGYTF
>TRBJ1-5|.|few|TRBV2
TGTGCCAGCACAACTCTCGGGCCCCAGCATTTT
CASTTLGPQHF
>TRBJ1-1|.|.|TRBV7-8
TGTGCCAGCAGCGCCCTCAGTATCGCTGAAGCTTTCTTT
CASSALSIAEAFF
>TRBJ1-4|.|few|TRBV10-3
TGTGCCATCAGTGAACGGGTTGGCGAAAAACTGTTTTTT
CAISERVGEKLFF
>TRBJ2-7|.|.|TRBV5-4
TGTGCCAGCAGCTTGGGGCAGAGCTACGAGCAGTACTTC
CASSLGQSYEQYF
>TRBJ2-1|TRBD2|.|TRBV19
TGTGCCAGTTCTCGGACTAGCGGAGGATACAATGAGCAGTTCTTC
CASSRTSGGYNEQFF
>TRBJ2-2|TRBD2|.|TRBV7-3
TGTGCCAGCAGCTATTCTAGCGGGGGCACCGGGGAGCTGTTTTTT
CASSYSSGGTGELFF
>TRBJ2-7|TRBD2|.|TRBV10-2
TGCGCCAGCAGTGAGTCTCCGCTAGCGGGAAACGAGCAGTACTTC
CASSESPLAGNEQYF
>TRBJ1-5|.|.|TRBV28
TGTGCCAGTAACCTTCTAGGTTCAGGGCCCCAGCATTTT
CASNLLGSGPQHF
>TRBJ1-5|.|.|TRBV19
TGTGCCAGTAGTCCCTGGGGGCCCAATCAGCCCCAGCATTTT
CASSPWGPNQPQHF
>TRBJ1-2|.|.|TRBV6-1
TGTGCCACCGCCCCTGGGGAGCGGTTCCGGGGCTACACCTTC
CATAPGERFRGYTF
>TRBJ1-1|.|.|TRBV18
TGTGCCAGCGCCAGCGACAGGAACACTGAAGCTTTCTTT
CASASDRNTEAFF
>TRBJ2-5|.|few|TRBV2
TGTGCCAGCAGGGCGGACTCAAGTGTAGCCCAGTACTTC
CASRADSSVAQYF
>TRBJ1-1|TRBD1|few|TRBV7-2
TGTGCCAGCAGCTTTTATGGACAGGGCGTCACTGAAGCTTTCTTT
CASSFYGQGVTEAFF
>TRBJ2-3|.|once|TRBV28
TGTGCCAGCAGTTTACAGACAGGTTCTGGTACGCAGTATTTT
CASSLQTGSGTQYF
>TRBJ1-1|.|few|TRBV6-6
TGTGCCAGCTCCGACTGGGCAGCCGCGGAAGCTTTCTTT
CASSDWAAAEAFF
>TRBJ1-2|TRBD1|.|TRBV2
TGTGCCAGCAGGGGAGAAGGGGGCGGCTACACCTTC
CASRGEGGGYTF
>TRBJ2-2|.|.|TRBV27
TGTGCCAGCAGACACCGGGATAGAGCCACCGGGGAGCTGTTTTTT
CASRHRDRATGELFF
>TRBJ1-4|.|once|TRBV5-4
TGTGCCAGCAGCACCTCGACTGCAGGGTCCAATGAAAAACTGTTTTTT
CASSTSTAGSNEKLFF
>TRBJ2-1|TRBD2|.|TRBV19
TGTGCCAGTAGTATAGGCCCCTGGGCTAGCGGGGCTTCGAATGAGCAGTTCTTC
CASSIGPWASGASNEQFF
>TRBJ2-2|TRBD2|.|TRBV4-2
TGTGCCAGCAGCCAAGATTGGCGCGGGGGGAGGTTCACCGGGGAGCTGTTTTTT
CASSQDWRGGRFTGELFF
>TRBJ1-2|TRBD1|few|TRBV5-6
TGTGCCAGCAGCCTAGGGGACAGCAGACTCTATGGCTACACCTTC
CASSLGDSRLYGYTF
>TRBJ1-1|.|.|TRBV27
TGTGCCAGCAGTTTTAATCTACAGGGTTCCGGGAACACTGAAGCTTTCTTT
CASSFNLQGSGNTEAFF
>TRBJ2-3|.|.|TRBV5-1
TGCGCCAGCTCCGTGGGGGGAAGCACAGATACGCAGTATTTT
CASSVGGSTDTQYF
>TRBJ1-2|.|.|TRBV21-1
TGTGCCAGAGGGCGGGGGTTCTGGGATGGCTACACCTTC
CARGRGFWDGYTF
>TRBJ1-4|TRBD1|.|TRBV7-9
TGTGCCAGCAGCTTATACCAGGGGGCTCTTTATGAAAAACTGTTTTTT
CASSLYQGALYEKLFF
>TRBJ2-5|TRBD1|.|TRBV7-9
TGTGCCAGCAGCCCCGGGACAGGGGTACGGGAGACCCAGTACTTC
CASSPGTGVRETQYF
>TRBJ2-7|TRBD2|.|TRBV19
TGTGCCAGTAGTGGGGGGGTCGACTACGAGCAGTACTTC
CASSGGVDYEQYF
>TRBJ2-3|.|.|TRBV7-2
TGTGCCAGCAGCTCGGGCTGGAGGTTTGCGCAGTATTTT
CASSSGWRFAQYF
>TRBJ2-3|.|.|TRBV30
TGTGCCTGGGGGGGGCTAACTAGCACAGATACGCAGTATTTT
CAWGGLTSTDTQYF
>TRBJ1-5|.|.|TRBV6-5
TGTGCCAGCAGTTACTCAGTTGGGGGGCCCCAGCATTTT
CASSYSVGGPQHF